A selection of T cell receptor beta chains follows, all from one sample in a study of T cells expressing NK-cell markers. TCRdb re-called the 5' RACE reads and catalogs CDR3 proteins one per entry, DNA excluded. The ten top clones account for roughly 20%, within a sample of over 100,000 distinct CDR3 sequences. Sequenced material: blood T cells: a sorted CD56 or NKG2C T cell subset, CD4+ or CD8+ T cells, or bulk PBMC T cells (not recorded which). The source is a woman aged 18-70 years in good health. CDR3s include the opening cysteine and the closing phenylalanine or tryptophan. Fields, in order: V gene, J gene, clone size, CDR3 protein. For some rows the clone size is stated as once, few or many, or as a class when expanded; others skip it.

>TRBV11-2|TRBJ1-3|NA
CASSFGDTIYF
>TRBV5-6|TRBJ2-5|NA
CASSLESQGETQYF
>TRBV29-1|TRBJ2-7|NA
CSVVLGLEQYF
>TRBV7-3|TRBJ2-1|NA
CASSLGTLNEQFF
>TRBV4-2|TRBJ1-2|NA
CASSQVLGSGYTF
>TRBV28|TRBJ2-2|NA
CASSLFGRGHTGELFF
>TRBV7-8|TRBJ1-5|NA
CASSSRDRTGQWNQPQHF
>TRBV11-2|TRBJ2-3|NA
CASSHPPIDTQYF
>TRBV7-9|TRBJ1-1|NA
CASSLVSSEAFF
>TRBV7-9|TRBJ2-5|NA
CASSSREPGETQYF
>TRBV9|TRBJ2-7|NA
CASSSPPGTWGYEQYF
>TRBV5-8|TRBJ2-5|NA
CASIGVGQQETQYF
>TRBV5-1|TRBJ2-1|NA
CASSFDQANEQFF
>TRBV20-1|TRBJ1-2|NA
CSARSPGTGDRYGYTF
>TRBV5-1|TRBJ1-2|NA
CASSITGTDNYGYTF
>TRBV14|TRBJ2-3|NA
CASSQDRRGPNTQYF
>TRBV20-1|TRBJ2-3|NA
CSARARTADTQYF
>TRBV12-3/TRBV12-4|TRBJ2-7|NA
CASKAGFSYEQYF
>TRBV21-1|TRBJ2-7|NA
CASSKASEGTAPYEQYF
>TRBV7-8|TRBJ2-2|NA
CASSLAHTGTGELFF
>TRBV5-1|TRBJ2-3|NA
CASSAGGADTQYF
>TRBV20-1|TRBJ2-3|NA
CSAGEEGALDTQYF
>TRBV15|TRBJ2-5|NA
CATSREKVEETQYF
>TRBV29-1|TRBJ2-2|NA
CSVEDSGVANTGELFF
>TRBV4-3|TRBJ1-1|NA
CASSDRDRVFSEAFF
>TRBV4-3|TRBJ2-1|NA
CASSRSREGIDEQFF
>TRBV7-7|TRBJ2-7|NA
CASSYFQGYEQYF
>TRBV24-1|TRBJ1-5|NA
CATSGGGGGYQPQHF
>TRBV29-1|TRBJ2-1|NA
CSVDRGATGSDEQFF
>TRBV29-1|TRBJ1-4|NA
CSVVFRGRETNEKLFF
>TRBV6-5|TRBJ2-2|NA
CASSYVYPAGDGELFF
>TRBV4-1|TRBJ1-3|NA
CASATTKDVSGNTIYF
>TRBV28|TRBJ2-7|large
CASSSGPYEQYF
>TRBV27|TRBJ1-5|NA
CASSLSSGNQPQHF
>TRBV14|TRBJ2-2|NA
CASSLPRQGVAGELFF
>TRBV29-1|TRBJ2-7|NA
CSVETGQPGSYEQYF
>TRBV4-3|TRBJ2-3|NA
CASSHPLAGGTDTQYF
>TRBV15|TRBJ2-1|NA
CATSREQLNEQFF
>TRBV4-3|TRBJ2-2|NA
CASSHRLAGQAGELFF
>TRBV4-3|TRBJ2-1|NA
CASSPQASGGYNEQFF